The source of this TCR beta chain is a study of brain T cells in children with intractable seizures. Time point noted: blood from clinic visit 5 months post-surgery; TSC patient then seizure free. Only cases whose brain tissue showed the highest T cell transcript signatures were sequenced. Repertoires were generated with immunoSEQ multiplex PCR, while TCRdb's copy carries only in-frame clones and drops some. The sample lists 300,000 to 400,000 clones, 93% occurring once. Germline assignment: CDR1 MDHEN and CDR2 SYDVKM. The CDR3 loop spans 13 amino acids. V shed 5 bases and J shed 4 bases, with 12 bases lying between them.

This sequence was found in a boy under two years old with tuberous sclerosis and intractable seizures. The sequencing here drew on peripheral blood, taken less than 6 months after surgery. V gene TRBV28 combines with J gene TRBJ2-7; D is unresolved. The CDR3 region is CASSLASKYEQYF. In DNA form, the CDR3 reads TGTGCCAGCAGTCTCGCGTCGAAATACGAGCAGTACTTC.